This entry lists 10 T cell receptor beta chains sequenced from one sample in a study of blood T cell repertoires in COVID-19 (dated by TCRdb to about 2020). The library was obtained by the immunoSEQ multiplex PCR assay. TCRdb provides this immuneACCESS table in a form limited to in-frame rearrangements. Some clones are lacking; in checked studies, under half of them reflect an unresolved V gene, and why the rest are absent is not known. Counted in this sample were 130,000 or so clones; roughly 83% of them appeared once. Around 5% of the sample belongs to the ten largest clones. The specimen sequenced was peripheral blood. The receptors were sampled from a woman aged 70-85 years with COVID-19, enrolled during active disease.

This clone was counted once. The rearrangement joins TRBV11-2 to TRBJ2-3; 11 positions agree with TRBD2. After removal of 5 bases from V and 4 bases from J, the junction contained 8 bases not matched to a gene. Germline V gives CDR1 SGHAT, CDR2 FQNNGV. CDR3 size: 16 residues. As DNA, the CDR3 is TGTGCCAGCAGCGGTCAGACTAGCGGGGTGGCAGATACGCAGTATTTT. Its protein is CASSGQTSGVADTQYF.

The CDR3 here is CASSHDGGVAQETQYF. Here the CDR3 DNA reads TGTGCCAGCAGCCATGACGGGGGGGTGGCCCAAGAGACCCAGTACTTC. The chain joins TRBV5-5 to TRBJ2-5; 8 nucleotides align to TRBD2. J was trimmed by 1 base and V by 4 bases; bases with no gene match: 9. Germline assignment: CDR1 SGHKS and CDR2 YYEKEE (reference sequence). The CDR3 covers 16 residues.

This chain connects TRBV5-6 to TRBJ2-5, with 9 bases that match TRBD2. Per the germline V gene, CDR1 is SGHDT and CDR2 is YYEEEE. V was pared by 0 bases and J by 4 bases, with 10 bases of the junction left unmatched. This CDR3 contains 17 residues. In DNA, the CDR3 is TGTGCCAGCAGCTTGGATCTAGCGGGGAAGCGGGCAGAGACCCAGTACTTC. Its translation: CASSLDLAGKRAETQYF. Full variable domain (outside the CDR3, taken from reference TRBV5-6 and TRBJ2-5): DAGVTQSPTHLIKTRGQQVTLRCSPKSGHDTVSWYQQALGQGPQFIFQYYEEEERQRGNFPDRFSGHQFPNYSSELNVNALLLGDSALYLCASSLDLAGKRAETQYFGPGTRLLVL.

This chain connects TRBV27 to TRBJ2-7, with TRBD2 matching 13 bases. The CDR3 has 13 residues. The V segment lost 4 bases and the J segment 11 bases; nucleotides outside the gene matches: 5. CDR1 and CDR2 (germline): MNHEY, SMNVEV (reference sequence). Here the CDR3 reads CASSSLAGGHEYF. The CDR3 region has the DNA TGTGCCAGCAGTTCACTAGCGGGGGGGCATGAGTACTTC.

V usage is TRBV29-1 and J usage is TRBJ1-1, with 8 positions matching TRBD1. The length of the CDR3 is 13 residues. With 7 bases clipped from V and 3 bases from J, the junction kept 7 bases outside the gene matches. Germline CDR1 SQVTM, CDR2 ANQGSEA. CDR3 amino acids: CSARTGRDTEAFF. In DNA, the CDR3 is TGCAGCGCCCGGACAGGGAGGGACACTGAAGCTTTCTTT.

The chain joins TRBV5-4 to TRBJ1-2, with D perhaps TRBD1 (6 bases). Germline assignment: CDR1 SGHNT and CDR2 YYREEE (reference sequence). There are 14 residues in the CDR3. The ends were cut back, 3 bases at V and 8 bases at J, with 17 bases in the middle. The CDR3 loop is CASSSKTGFLGYTF. CDR3 DNA sequence: TGTGCCAGCAGCTCAAAAACAGGGTTTCTAGGCTACACCTTC.

The gene calls are TRBV7-9 and TRBJ1-1; TRBD1 matches 7 bases. This CDR3 comprises 15 residues. J gave up 3 bases and V 4 bases, and 8 bases lay outside the gene matches. Per the germline V gene, CDR1 is SEHNR and CDR2 is FQNEAQ (reference sequence). This CDR3 reads CASSSPTGQHTEAFF. The CDR3 bases are TGTGCCAGCAGCTCACCGACAGGGCAACACACTGAAGCTTTCTTT.

The chain is built from TRBV7-2 and TRBJ1-2; D might be TRBD1 (6 bases). CDR3 length: 15 residues. Germline-derived CDR1 and CDR2 are SGHTA and FQGNSA. V lost 1 base and J 8 bases, leaving 17 bases between the germline ends. CDR3 loop: CASSLEPSGAPGYTF. In DNA form, the CDR3 reads TGTGCCAGCAGCTTAGAGCCGTCAGGGGCGCCCGGCTACACCTTC.

The chain uses TRBV28 and TRBJ1-1, with D uncertain. Germline V gives CDR1 MDHEN, CDR2 SYDVKM. V was shortened by 1 base and J by 1 base, with 7 bases between the two germline ends. The CDR3 has 14 amino acids. CDR3 residues: CASSLSTANTEAFF. In nucleotides, the CDR3 is TGTGCCAGCAGTTTATCTACCGCGAACACTGAAGCTTTCTTT. Full variable domain (remainder filled in from reference TRBV28 and TRBJ1-1): DVKVTQSSRYLVKRTGEKVFLECVQDMDHENMFWYRQDPGLGLRLIYFSYDVKMKEKGDIPEGYSVSREKKERFSLILESASTNQTSMYLCASSLSTANTEAFFGQGTRLTVV.

This chain joins TRBV19 and TRBJ2-7, with 7 bases aligning to TRBD1. CDR1 is LNHDA and CDR2 is SQIVND in the germline V gene (reference sequence). Trimming took 5 bases from V and 4 from J; bases not matched to a gene: 8. The CDR3 sequence is 14 residues long. CDR3 in DNA: TGTGCCAGTAGTGTGACAGGGTTGGGATACGAGCAGTACTTC. Its translation: CASSVTGLGYEQYF.